The 7 T cell receptor beta chains below come from one sample, sequenced in a study of T cells in Graves' hyperthyroidism and ophthalmopathy. Amplification yielded TCR beta CDR3 regions, with RNA transcripts as the source. The HTBI primer set drove a first-round RT-PCR of the TCR CDR3. TCRdb reprocessed the multiplex PCR reads via MiXCR and lists one record per CDR3 protein. Of some 250,000 distinct CDR3 sequences listed, approximately 16% are singletons. Specimen: blood. The receptor set was obtained from a woman aged 50 to 65 with Graves' hyperthyroidism that later progressed to Graves' ophthalmopathy.

As regards this clonotype: A much larger clone differs by one base, so this may be a read error. The V call is TRBV28, the J call TRBJ2-5; the D gene is possibly TRBD1 (7 bases). Per the germline V gene, CDR1 is MDHEN and CDR2 is SYDVKM. This CDR3 has 15 amino acids. CDR3 in amino acids: CASSLAGTAQEAQYF. The CDR3 DNA follows: TGTGCCAGCAGTTTAGCGGGGACAGCTCAAGAGGCCCAGTACTTC. The full variable domain, rest sourced from reference TRBV28 and TRBJ2-5, is DVKVTQSSRYLVKRTGEKVFLECVQDMDHENMFWYRQDPGLGLRLIYFSYDVKMKEKGDIPEGYSVSREKKERFSLILESASTNQTSMYLCASSLAGTAQEAQYFGPGTRLLVL.

This clonotype was detected ten times or more. The V gene is TRBV2, the J gene TRBJ2-1; D ambiguous. V lost 7 bases, J lost 8 bases, and 21 bases lay in between. CDR1 and CDR2 (germline): SNHLY, FYNNEI. This CDR3 is built from 15 residues. The DNA for the CDR3 is TGTGCCAGCACCGAAACTCCGGACCCGGGCGATGAGCAGTTCTTC. Protein sequence: CASTETPDPGDEQFF.

Regarding this clonotype: Germline is not matched at one junction end, which may reflect a read error. This chain uses TRBV9 with TRBJ1-2, with D possibly TRBD1 on 5 matching bases. In germline, CDR1 is SGDLS, CDR2 YYNGEE. The CDR3 covers 14 residues. The DNA of the CDR3 is TGTGCCAGCCGAGAACCGGGCAGGGTGGACGGCTGCACCTTC. Protein product: CASREPGRVDGCTF.

In its sample, this clonotype was seen many times. The V and J genes are TRBV6-6 and TRBJ2-1; 8 nucleotides agree with TRBD1. The CDR3 runs to 15 residues. The V gene end was trimmed by 2 bases and the J gene end by 7 bases; junction bases not matched to a gene: 7. CDR1 is MNHNY, CDR2 SVGAGI, per germline (reference sequence). The CDR3, as DNA: TGTGCCAGCAGTTACGGACAGGGATTTAGGAATGAGCAGTTCTTC. It codes for CASSYGQGFRNEQFF.

The V gene is TRBV5-1, the J gene TRBJ1-4, with D perhaps TRBD1 (5 bases). V was pared by 4 bases and J by 5 bases, with 15 bases between. CDR1 is SGHRS and CDR2 is YFSETQ in the germline V gene. The CDR3 length is 15 residues. CDR3 loop: CASSRPGLRNEKLFF. The DNA of the CDR3 is TGCGCCAGCAGCCGCCCAGGGTTACGGAATGAAAAACTGTTTTTT.

This clonotype was counted a few times. In DNA, the CDR3 is TGTGCCAGCAGCCGACACAGGGGGCCGAATCAGCCCCAGCATTTT. Amino acid sequence: CASSRHRGPNQPQHF. This chain uses TRBV7-8 with TRBJ1-5, with 9 bases matching TRBD1. The germline CDR1 and CDR2 sequences are SGHVS and FQNEAQ. The CDR3 extends over 15 amino acids. V lost 5 bases, J lost 4 bases, and 6 bases stayed unmatched.

There are many counts of this clonotype. The chain links TRBV18 to TRBJ2-7; 9 nucleotides line up with TRBD2. The CDR3 extends over 14 amino acids. The V gene's germline CDR1 is KGHSH and CDR2 LQKENI. The junction had 2 bases not matched to a gene; V was cut back by 0 bases and J by 5 bases. Written as DNA, the CDR3 is TGTGCCAGCTCACCACCTAGCGGGAGCAACGAGCAGTACTTC. It specifies CASSPPSGSNEQYF. The full variable domain, with the rest looked up from reference TRBV18 and TRBJ2-7, is NAGVMQNPRHLVRRRGQEARLRCSPMKGHSHVYWYRQLPEEGLKFMVYLQKENIIDESGMPKERFSAEFPKEGPSILRIQQVVRGDSAAYFCASSPPSGSNEQYFGPGTRLTVT.